This T cell receptor beta chain was sequenced during a study of OX40 agonist ivuxolimab in advanced cancers. On cycle 4 day 1 and cycle 7 day 1, as well as at baseline, blood was sampled. Germline-derived CDR1 and CDR2 are SGHTA and FQGNSA. The CDR3 spans 16 residues. The V and J ends lost 5 bases and 2 bases, in that order; junction bases with no gene match: 9. Assay: immunoSEQ multiplex PCR; the TCRdb copy retains only in-frame clones and omits some. The top ten clones hold just under 25% of a sample with about 80,000 clones, 70% to 90% of them seen once. Concerning this clone itself: The antigen remains unidentified.

General study points: With doses of 0.1 to 3.0 mg/kg, CD4+ and CD8+ blood T cells had undergone clonal expansion by week 6.

The sequence was obtained from an adult with an advanced solid tumor such as melanoma, head and neck, liver or kidney cancer. Specimen: CD4+ or CD8+ T cells sorted from blood, collected in a trial of the OX40 agonist ivuxolimab. The V gene is TRBV7-2, the J gene TRBJ2-7, with 10 bases matching TRBD1. CDR3 in DNA: TGTGCCAGCAGCCAAGGAGGACAGGGGGACCCCTACGAGCAGTACTTC. This codes for CASSQGGQGDPYEQYF.